This T cell receptor (beta chain) came from a study of blood T cell repertoires in COVID-19. This clone was observed once. Measured with immunoSEQ multiplex PCR; TCRdb has only the in-frame clones, and not every one. The data contain 350,000 to 450,000 clones, around 86% of them singletons. V was pared by 7 bases and J by 6 bases, with 9 bases of the junction left unmatched. CDR1 MNHEY and CDR2 SVGAGI come from the germline V gene. This CDR3 contains 14 residues. This chain connects TRBV6-5 to TRBJ2-3, with TRBD2 matching 8 bases. Material for sequencing was peripheral blood. The clonotype comes from a human donor in a cohort sampled during active COVID-19. The CDR3 loop is CASTKSGRGDTQYF. As DNA, the CDR3 is TGTGCCAGCACCAAGAGCGGGAGAGGGGATACGCAGTATTTT.